The subject of this entry is one T cell receptor beta chain. This specimen comes from a study of glioma-infiltrating T cells after dendritic cell vaccination. Libraries were prepared by immunoSEQ multiplex PCR; TCRdb keeps only in-frame clonotypes and omits some of them. The data hold about 65,000 clones, with roughly nine tenths observed a single time. Time point in this sample: after dendritic cell vaccination, including at tumor progression/relapse. Germline V gene data show CDR1 as MNHEY and CDR2 as SVGAGI. The V end was cut by 0 bases, the J end by 0 bases, with 9 bases between. The CDR3 is made up of 15 amino acids.

The chain combines TRBV6-5 with TRBJ2-7; weak D call: TRBD1 (5 bases). The clonotype originates from a human donor with glioblastoma. The sequenced sample was blood, obtained after dendritic cell vaccination. DNA of the CDR3: TGTGCCAGCAGTTACTCGTTCGACAGCTCCTACGAGCAGTACTTC. Its translation is CASSYSFDSSYEQYF.